The clone carrying this T cell receptor beta chain was recorded a few times. The data are from a study of blood T cell repertoires in COVID-19. At the level of the study: The United States, Italy and Spain were the sources of the acute and convalescent COVID-19 samples. PBMCs, B-cell-depleted T cells, or T cells were the source of the cDNA or gDNA that made up the material.

Clones were sequenced by immunoSEQ multiplex PCR, and TCRdb holds only the in-frame ones, with some missing. This repertoire shows approximately 300,000 clones, more than 70% found once; its top ten account for roughly 6.7%. The junction had 4 bases not matched to a gene; V was cut back by 7 bases and J by 3 bases. The V gene's germline CDR1 is SQVTM and CDR2 ANQGSEA. The CDR3 totals 12 residues. Material for sequencing was peripheral blood. V is TRBV29-1 and J is TRBJ1-2; 8 bases map to TRBD1. The sequence was collected from a man aged 18 to 30 who had recovered from COVID-19. CDR3 sequence (DNA): TGCAGCGCGCAGGGGGCGGACTATGGCTACACCTTC. This sequence encodes CSAQGADYGYTF.